This entry describes one TCR beta chain. Its target is unknown. This specimen comes from a study of cytomegalovirus exposure and HLA in healthy donors. Trimming cost V 5 bases and J 4 bases, with 15 bases left between them. The germline gives CDR1 MDHEN, CDR2 SYDVKM. This CDR3 region has 15 residues. Amplification used 60 Vbeta primers and 13 Jbeta primers. The data were produced by immunoSEQ multiplex PCR, yet TCRdb's version contains in-frame clones alone and is incomplete. The sample holds 75,000 to 95,000 clones; around 70% are singletons and the top ten take roughly 2.7%. Overall study findings and caveats: The likely explanation for a cluster of highly shared sequence variants was sequencing artifact. The sole available immune exposure information was CMV serostatus. When the data were analyzed later, several of the most significant clusters appeared to be linked to common viral pathogens.

The clonotype comes from a middle-aged man in good health and CMV-seronegative. The V gene is TRBV28, the J gene TRBJ1-5, with D perhaps TRBD1 (6 bases). What was sequenced was PBMCs. CDR3 in amino acids: CASSPNGRGNQPQHF. The CDR3 DNA reads TGTGCCAGCAGTCCCAATGGCAGGGGTAATCAGCCCCAGCATTTT.